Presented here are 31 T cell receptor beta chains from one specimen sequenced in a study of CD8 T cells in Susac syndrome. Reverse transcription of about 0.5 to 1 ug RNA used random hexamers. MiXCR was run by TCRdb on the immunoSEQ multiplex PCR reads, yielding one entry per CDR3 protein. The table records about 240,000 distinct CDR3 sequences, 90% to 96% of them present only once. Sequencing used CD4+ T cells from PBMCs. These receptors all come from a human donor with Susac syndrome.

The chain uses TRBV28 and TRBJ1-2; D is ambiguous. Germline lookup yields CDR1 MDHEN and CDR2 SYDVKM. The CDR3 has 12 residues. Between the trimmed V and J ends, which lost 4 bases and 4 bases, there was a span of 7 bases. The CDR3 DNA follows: TGTGCCAGCAGTTCAGCAGTCTATGGCTACACCTTC. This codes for CASSSAVYGYTF.

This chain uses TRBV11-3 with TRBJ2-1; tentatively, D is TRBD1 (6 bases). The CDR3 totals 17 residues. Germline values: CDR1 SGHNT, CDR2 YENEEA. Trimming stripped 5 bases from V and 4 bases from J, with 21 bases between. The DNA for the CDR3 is TGTGCCAGCAGCAATCGTGCCGGGACAAACACGTACAATGAGCAGTTCTTC. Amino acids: CASSNRAGTNTYNEQFF.

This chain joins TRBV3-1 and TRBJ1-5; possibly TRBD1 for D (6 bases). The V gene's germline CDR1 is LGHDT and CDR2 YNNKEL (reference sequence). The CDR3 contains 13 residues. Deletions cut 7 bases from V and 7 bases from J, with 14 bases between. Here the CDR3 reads CASTDGGGQPQHF. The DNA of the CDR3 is TGTGCCAGCACAGACGGGGGCGGACAGCCCCAGCATTTT.

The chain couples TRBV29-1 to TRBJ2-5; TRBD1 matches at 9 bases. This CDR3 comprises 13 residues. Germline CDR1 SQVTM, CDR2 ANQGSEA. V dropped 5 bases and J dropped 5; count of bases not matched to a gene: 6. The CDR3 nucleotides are TGCAGCGTTAGTATAACAGGGGGCGAGACCCAGTACTTC. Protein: CSVSITGGETQYF.

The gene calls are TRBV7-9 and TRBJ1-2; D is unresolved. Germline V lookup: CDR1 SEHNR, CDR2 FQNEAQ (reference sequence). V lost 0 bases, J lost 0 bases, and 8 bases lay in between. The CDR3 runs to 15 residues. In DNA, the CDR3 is TGTGCCAGCAGCTTAGCCCTCGGAGCTAACTATGGCTACACCTTC. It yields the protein CASSLALGANYGYTF.

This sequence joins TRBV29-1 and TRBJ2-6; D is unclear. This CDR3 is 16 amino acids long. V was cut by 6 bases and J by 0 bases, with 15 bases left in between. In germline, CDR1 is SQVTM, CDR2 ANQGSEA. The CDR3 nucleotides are TGCAGCGTCGTACGGACGGAGAGCTCTGGGGCCAACGTCCTGACTTTC. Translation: CSVVRTESSGANVLTF.

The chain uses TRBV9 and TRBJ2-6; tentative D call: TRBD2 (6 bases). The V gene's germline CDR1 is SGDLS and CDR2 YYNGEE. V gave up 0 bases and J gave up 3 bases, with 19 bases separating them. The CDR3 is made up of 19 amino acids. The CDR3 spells CASSVGKRALVRGANVLTF. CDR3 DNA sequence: TGTGCCAGCAGCGTAGGGAAGCGGGCTCTAGTTCGTGGGGCCAACGTCCTGACTTTC.

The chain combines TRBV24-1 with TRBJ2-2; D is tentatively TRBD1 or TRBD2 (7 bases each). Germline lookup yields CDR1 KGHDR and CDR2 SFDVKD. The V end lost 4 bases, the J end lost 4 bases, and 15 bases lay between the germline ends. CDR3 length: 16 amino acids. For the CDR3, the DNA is TGTGCCACCAGTGACAGCGGGACAGTTTTCACCGGGGAGCTGTTTTTT. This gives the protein CATSDSGTVFTGELFF.

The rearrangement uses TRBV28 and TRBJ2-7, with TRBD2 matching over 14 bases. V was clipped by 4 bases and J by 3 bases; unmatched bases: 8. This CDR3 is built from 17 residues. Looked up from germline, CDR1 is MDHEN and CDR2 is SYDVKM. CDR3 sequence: CASSSTGTSGSIYEQYF. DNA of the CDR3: TGTGCCAGCAGTTCGACCGGGACTAGCGGGAGTATCTACGAGCAGTACTTC.

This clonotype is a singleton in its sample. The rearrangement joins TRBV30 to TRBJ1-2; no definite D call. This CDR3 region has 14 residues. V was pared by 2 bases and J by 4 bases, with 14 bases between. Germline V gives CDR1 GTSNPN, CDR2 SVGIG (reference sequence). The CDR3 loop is CAWSLGEVTYGYTF. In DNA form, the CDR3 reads TGTGCCTGGAGTCTTGGGGAGGTAACCTATGGCTACACCTTC.

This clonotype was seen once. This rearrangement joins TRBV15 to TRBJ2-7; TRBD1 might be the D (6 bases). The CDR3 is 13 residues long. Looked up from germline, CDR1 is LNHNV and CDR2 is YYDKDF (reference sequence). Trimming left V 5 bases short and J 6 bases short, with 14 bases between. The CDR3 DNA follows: TGTGCCACCAGCCGCGAGGGGGTCATCGAGCAGTACTTC. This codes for CATSREGVIEQYF.

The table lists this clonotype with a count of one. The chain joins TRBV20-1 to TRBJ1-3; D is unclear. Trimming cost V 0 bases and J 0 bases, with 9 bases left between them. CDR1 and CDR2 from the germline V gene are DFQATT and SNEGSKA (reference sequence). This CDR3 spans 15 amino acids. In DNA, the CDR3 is TGCAGTGCTAGAGATCAGGAGACCTCTGGAAACACCATATATTTT. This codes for CSARDQETSGNTIYF.

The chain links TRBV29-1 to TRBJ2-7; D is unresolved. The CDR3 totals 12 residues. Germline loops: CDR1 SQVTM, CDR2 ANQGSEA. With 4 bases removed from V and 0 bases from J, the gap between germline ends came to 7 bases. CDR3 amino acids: CSVGPSSYEQYF. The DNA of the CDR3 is TGCAGCGTTGGCCCTAGCTCCTACGAGCAGTACTTC.

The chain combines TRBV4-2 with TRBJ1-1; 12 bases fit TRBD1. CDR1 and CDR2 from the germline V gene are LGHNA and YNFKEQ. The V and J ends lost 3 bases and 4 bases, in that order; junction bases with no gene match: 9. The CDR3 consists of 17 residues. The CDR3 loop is CASSQRDRGQGSTEAFF. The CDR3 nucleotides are TGTGCCAGCAGCCAGAGGGACAGGGGGCAGGGGAGCACTGAAGCTTTCTTT.

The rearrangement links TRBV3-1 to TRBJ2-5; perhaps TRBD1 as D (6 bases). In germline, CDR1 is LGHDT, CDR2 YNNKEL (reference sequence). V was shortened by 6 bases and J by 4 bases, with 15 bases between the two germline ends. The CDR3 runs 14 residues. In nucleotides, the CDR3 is TGTGCCAGCAGTCACATCGACAGGAGAGAGACCCAGTACTTC. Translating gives CASSHIDRRETQYF.

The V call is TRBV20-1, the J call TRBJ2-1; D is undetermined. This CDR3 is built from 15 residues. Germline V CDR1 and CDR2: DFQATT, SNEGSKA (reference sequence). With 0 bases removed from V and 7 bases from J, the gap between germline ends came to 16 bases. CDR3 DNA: TGCAGTGCTAGAGATAGCCAGCCCGGACGGAATGAGCAGTTCTTC. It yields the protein CSARDSQPGRNEQFF.

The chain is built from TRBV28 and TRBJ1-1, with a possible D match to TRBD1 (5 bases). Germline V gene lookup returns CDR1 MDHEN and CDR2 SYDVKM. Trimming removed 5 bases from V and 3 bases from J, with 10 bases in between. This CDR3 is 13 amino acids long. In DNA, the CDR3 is TGTGCCAGCAGTGTCAGGGTTGACACTGAAGCTTTCTTT. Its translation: CASSVRVDTEAFF. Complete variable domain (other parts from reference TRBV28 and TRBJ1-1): DVKVTQSSRYLVKRTGEKVFLECVQDMDHENMFWYRQDPGLGLRLIYFSYDVKMKEKGDIPEGYSVSREKKERFSLILESASTNQTSMYLCASSVRVDTEAFFGQGTRLTVV.

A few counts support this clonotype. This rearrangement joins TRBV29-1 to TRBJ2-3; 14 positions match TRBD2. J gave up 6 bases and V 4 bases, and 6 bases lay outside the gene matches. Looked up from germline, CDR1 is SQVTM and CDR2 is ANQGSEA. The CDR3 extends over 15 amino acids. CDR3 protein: CSVVGTSGRSDTQYF. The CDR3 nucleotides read TGCAGCGTTGTCGGGACTAGCGGGAGAAGTGATACGCAGTATTTT.

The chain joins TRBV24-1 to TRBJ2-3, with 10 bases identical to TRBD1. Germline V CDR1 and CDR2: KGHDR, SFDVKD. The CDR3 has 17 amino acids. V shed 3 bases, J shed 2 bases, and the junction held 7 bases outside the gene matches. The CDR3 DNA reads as TGTGCCACCAGTGATGCGGGACAGGGGACATCCACAGATACGCAGTATTTT. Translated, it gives CATSDAGQGTSTDTQYF.

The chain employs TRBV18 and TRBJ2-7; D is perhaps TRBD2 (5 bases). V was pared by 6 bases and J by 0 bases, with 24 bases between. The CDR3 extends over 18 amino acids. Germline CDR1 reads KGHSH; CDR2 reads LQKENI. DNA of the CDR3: TGTGCCAGCTCCTCCCTAAAGACGGCGGAGGAGAGCTCCTACGAGCAGTACTTC. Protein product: CASSSLKTAEESSYEQYF.

The CDR3 DNA sequence: TGTGCCAGCAGTTCCCCCGGGACCCCCAGTCAGCCCCAGCATTTT. This gives the protein CASSSPGTPSQPQHF. The gene calls are TRBV27 and TRBJ1-5, with D perhaps matching TRBD1 (5 bases). The CDR3 spans 15 residues. V dropped 4 bases and J dropped 6 bases, with 16 bases sitting between them. Germline-derived CDR1 and CDR2 are MNHEY and SMNVEV (reference sequence).

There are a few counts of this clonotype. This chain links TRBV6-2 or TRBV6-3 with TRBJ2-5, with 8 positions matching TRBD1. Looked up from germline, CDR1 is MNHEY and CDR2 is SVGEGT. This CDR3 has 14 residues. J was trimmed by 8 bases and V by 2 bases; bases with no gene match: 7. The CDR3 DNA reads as TGTGCCAGCAGTTACCCGGACAGGGTGACAACCCAGTACTTC. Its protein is CASSYPDRVTTQYF.

The CDR3 DNA reads as TGTGCCAGCTCACCACAGCAAGAGACCCAGTACTTC. It translates to CASSPQQETQYF. The J gene is TRBJ2-5, the V gene TRBV18, with D unclear. Between the trimmed V and J ends, which lost 1 base and 2 bases, there was a span of 2 bases. Germline V CDR1 and CDR2: KGHSH, LQKENI. The CDR3 is 12 amino acids. Full variable domain (outside the CDR3, taken from reference TRBV18 and TRBJ2-5): NAGVMQNPRHLVRRRGQEARLRCSPMKGHSHVYWYRQLPEEGLKFMVYLQKENIIDESGMPKERFSAEFPKEGPSILRIQQVVRGDSAAYFCASSPQQETQYFGPGTRLLVL.

Written as DNA, the CDR3 is TGCGCCAGCAGCCGGACAGAGGCCTACAATGAGCAGTTCTTC. Translation gives CASSRTEAYNEQFF. This chain connects TRBV5-1 to TRBJ2-1; D perhaps matches TRBD1 (6 bases). V lost 4 bases and J lost 2, with 10 bases in between. In germline, CDR1 is SGHRS, CDR2 YFSETQ. The CDR3 length is 14 residues.

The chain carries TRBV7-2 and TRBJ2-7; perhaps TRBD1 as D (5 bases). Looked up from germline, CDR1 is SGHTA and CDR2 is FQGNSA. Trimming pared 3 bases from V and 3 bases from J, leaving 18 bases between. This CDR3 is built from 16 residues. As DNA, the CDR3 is TGTGCCAGCAGCTTTCCTTCCACAGGAACAAACTACGAGCAGTACTTC. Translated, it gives CASSFPSTGTNYEQYF.

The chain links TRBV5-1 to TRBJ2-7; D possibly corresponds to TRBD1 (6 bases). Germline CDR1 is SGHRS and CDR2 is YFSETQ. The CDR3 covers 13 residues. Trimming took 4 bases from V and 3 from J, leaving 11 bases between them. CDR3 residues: CASSPQGSYEQYF. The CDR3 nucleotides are TGCGCCAGCAGCCCACAGGGTAGCTACGAGCAGTACTTC.

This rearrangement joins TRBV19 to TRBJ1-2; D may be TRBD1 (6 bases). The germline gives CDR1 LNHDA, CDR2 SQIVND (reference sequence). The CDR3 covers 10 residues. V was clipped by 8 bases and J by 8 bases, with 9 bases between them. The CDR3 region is CASQGQGYTF. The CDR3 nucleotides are TGTGCCAGTCAGGGGCAGGGCTACACCTTC.

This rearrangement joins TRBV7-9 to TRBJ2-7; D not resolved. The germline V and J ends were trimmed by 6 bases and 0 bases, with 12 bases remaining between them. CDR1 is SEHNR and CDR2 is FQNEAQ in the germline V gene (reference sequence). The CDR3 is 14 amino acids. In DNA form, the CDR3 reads TGTGCCAGCAGAAATAGCCCCAACTCCTACGAGCAGTACTTC. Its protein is CASRNSPNSYEQYF.

The CDR3 protein is CASSPLWRRNQETQYF. The CDR3 DNA follows: TGTGCCAGCAGCCCCCTCTGGCGGCGGAACCAAGAGACCCAGTACTTC. This chain connects TRBV7-9 to TRBJ2-5; D call uncertain. Trimming stripped 5 bases from V and 0 bases from J, with 16 bases between. Germline assignment: CDR1 SEHNR and CDR2 FQNEAQ (reference sequence). The length of the CDR3 is 16 residues. Using reference TRBV7-9 and TRBJ2-5 for the parts outside the CDR3, the full variable domain is DTGVSQNPRHKITKRGQNVTFRCDPISEHNRLYWYRQTLGQGPEFLTYFQNEAQLEKSRLLSDRFSAERPKGSFSTLEIQRTEQGDSAMYLCASSPLWRRNQETQYFGPGTRLLVL.

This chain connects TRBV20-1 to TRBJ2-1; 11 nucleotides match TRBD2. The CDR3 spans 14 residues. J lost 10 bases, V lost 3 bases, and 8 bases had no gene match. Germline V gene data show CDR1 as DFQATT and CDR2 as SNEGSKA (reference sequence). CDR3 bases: TGCAGTGCTAGGCGTACGGGGACTAGCGGCGAGCAGTTCTTC. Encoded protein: CSARRTGTSGEQFF.

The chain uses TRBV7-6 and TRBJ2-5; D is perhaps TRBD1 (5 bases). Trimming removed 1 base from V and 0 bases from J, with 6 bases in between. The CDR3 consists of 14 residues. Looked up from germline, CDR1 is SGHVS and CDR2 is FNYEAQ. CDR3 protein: CASSLGQYQETQYF. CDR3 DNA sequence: TGTGCCAGCAGCTTAGGACAGTACCAAGAGACCCAGTACTTC.